These 8 T cell receptor beta chains were all obtained from the same sample, sequenced in a study of cytomegalovirus exposure and HLA in healthy donors. Assay used: immunoSEQ multiplex PCR; TCRdb lists only in-frame clones, some missing. Here the sample spans 100,000 to 150,000 clones, about nine tenths being singletons. Input material: PBMCs. These TCRs come from a woman between 18 and 30 years old in good health and CMV-seronegative.

J is TRBJ2-1 and V is TRBV27, with 8 bases aligning to TRBD2. V was clipped by 4 bases and J by 4 bases; unmatched bases: 6. The CDR3 loop spans 15 amino acids. Germline loops: CDR1 MNHEY, CDR2 SMNVEV (reference sequence). Here the CDR3 DNA reads TGTGCCAGCAGTTCCCCCAGCGGGGGATACAATGAGCAGTTCTTC. The encoded protein is CASSSPSGGYNEQFF.

This clone has a single count. The chain's CDR3 is CASSLRDRFWPQHF. In DNA, the CDR3 is TGTGCCAGCAGCCTCCGGGACAGGTTCTGGCCCCAGCATTTT. The rearrangement joins TRBV9 to TRBJ1-5; 8 positions match TRBD1. After removal of 4 bases from V and 9 bases from J, the junction contained 9 bases not matched to a gene. Germline loops: CDR1 SGDLS, CDR2 YYNGEE. CDR3 length: 14 amino acids.

A few counts support this clone. The chain links TRBV6-1 to TRBJ2-7; 7 bases are shared with TRBD1. This CDR3 is 16 amino acids long. Germline V gene lookup returns CDR1 MNHNS and CDR2 SASEGT. J was trimmed by 5 bases and V by 4 bases; bases with no gene match: 14. The DNA of the CDR3 is TGTGCCAGCAGTGTACCGACAGGGAAACTCTCGGACGAGCAGTACTTC. This gives the protein CASSVPTGKLSDEQYF.

The chain's CDR3 is CAISEKVAGANVLTF. The CDR3, as DNA: TGTGCCATCAGTGAGAAAGTGGCCGGGGCCAACGTCCTGACTTTC. The rearrangement uses TRBV10-3 and TRBJ2-6, with no clear D. Germline CDR1 and CDR2: ENHRY and SYGVKD. Trimming left V 2 bases short and J 4 bases short, with 9 bases between. The CDR3 is 15 amino acids.

This clone was counted once. The chain uses TRBV6-5 and TRBJ2-7, with D possibly TRBD2 on 5 matching bases. Germline CDR1 is MNHEY and CDR2 is SVGAGI. CDR3 length: 14 residues. The germline V and J ends were trimmed by 0 bases and 3 bases, with 9 bases remaining between them. The CDR3 DNA reads as TGTGCCAGCAGTTACTCTGCCGGACTCTACGAGCAGTACTTC. It specifies CASSYSAGLYEQYF.

V usage is TRBV5-4 and J usage is TRBJ1-2; possibly TRBD1 for D (5 bases). V lost 5 bases and J 4 bases, leaving 18 bases between the germline ends. Looked up from germline, CDR1 is SGHNT and CDR2 is YYREEE (reference sequence). This CDR3 region has 15 residues. For the CDR3, the DNA is TGTGCCAGCAGGCCCCTTGCTGGGGGGAGCTATGGCTACACCTTC. Translated, it gives CASRPLAGGSYGYTF.

The rearrangement links TRBV2 to TRBJ1-1; a weak D match, TRBD1 (6 bases). The CDR3 spans 14 residues. Trimming removed 4 bases from V and 7 bases from J, with 16 bases in between. Germline assignment: CDR1 SNHLY and CDR2 FYNNEI. The CDR3 region has the DNA TGTGCCAGCAGTGTGACAGGACCGTGGGGTGAAGCTTTCTTT. Translation: CASSVTGPWGEAFF.

The rearrangement uses TRBV15 and TRBJ1-5; 9 nucleotides align to TRBD1. The junction had 7 bases not matched to a gene; V was cut back by 7 bases and J by 6 bases. Germline loops: CDR1 LNHNV, CDR2 YYDKDF (reference sequence). The CDR3 consists of 14 residues. The CDR3 region has the DNA TGTGCCACCAACCGGGACAGGGTTCCTCAGCCCCAGCATTTT. Translating it yields CATNRDRVPQPQHF. Based on the CDR3 plus reference TRBV15 and TRBJ1-5, the full variable domain is DAMVIQNPRYQVTQFGKPVTLSCSQTLNHNVMYWYQQKSSQAPKLLFHYYDKDFNNEADTPDNFQSRRPNTSFCFLDIRSPGLGDTAMYLCATNRDRVPQPQHFGDGTRLSIL.